This T cell receptor (beta chain) was sequenced during a study of blood T cell repertoires in COVID-19. At the level of the study: Material from acute and convalescent COVID-19 was sourced from the United States, Italy and Spain. In each case, the material was cDNA or gDNA derived from T cells, B-cell-depleted T cells, or PBMCs.

Seattle participants joined during active infection and were tracked over time. In the original workflow: For nucleated cells, counts were estimated from reference gene primer amplification. This table comes from immunoSEQ multiplex PCR, and its TCRdb copy is limited to in-frame clones, with some not included. V and J calls and clone size come straight from that table; D and trimming were deduced from the DNA. The sample yields about 200,000 clones, around 90% seen once. The clonotype originates from a man aged 55 to 70 with COVID-19, enrolled during active disease. The material sequenced was peripheral blood.

The CDR3 bases are TGTGCCACCAGTGATCTCAGGGACATGGGGCTGTTTTTT. Translated: CATSDLRDMGLFF. The rearrangement uses TRBV24-1 and TRBJ2-2; D possibly corresponds to TRBD1 (6 bases). Germline values: CDR1 KGHDR, CDR2 SFDVKD. There are 13 residues in the CDR3. Trimming took off 3 bases at V and 13 bases at J, with 14 bases between the two ends.